By its share, the clone carrying this T cell receptor beta chain is medium-sized (0.01 to 0.1%). Its antigen is unknown. The CDR3 is made up of 15 amino acids. Germline CDR1 is LGHNA and CDR2 is YSLEER. After removal of 0 bases from V and 6 bases from J, the junction contained 4 bases not matched to a gene. The entry originates in a study of molecular identifiers for immune sequencing clone quantification. The authors built bulk TCR libraries by previously described methods with listed TCR primers. MiXCR, applied by TCRdb to the PCR reads, yields one record per CDR3 protein. The sample lists 63,000 or so distinct CDR3 sequences; about a sixth were seen once. Study-wide results and caveats: Barcodes shared by identical TCR molecules could lead to underestimated sizes of highly expanded clones. Clones with over 20 RNA copies captured over 98% of effector molecules but under 1% of naive ones. Jurkat TCR RNA spiked in from one cell could reportedly be detected among about a million naive cells.

This TCR derives from a human donor in good health. Some libraries in this study had Jurkat cell RNA spiked in. The material sequenced was naive CD8+ T cells from blood, with Jurkat cell RNA spiked in. Specified subset: FACS-sorted CD8+CD4-CCR7+CD45RA+ naive T cells. J is TRBJ2-3 and V is TRBV4-3, with 9 bases aligning to TRBD2. The CDR3 DNA is TGCGCCAGCAGCCAAGATGCGGGGGGGCTCGATACGCAGTATTTT. Encoded protein: CASSQDAGGLDTQYF.